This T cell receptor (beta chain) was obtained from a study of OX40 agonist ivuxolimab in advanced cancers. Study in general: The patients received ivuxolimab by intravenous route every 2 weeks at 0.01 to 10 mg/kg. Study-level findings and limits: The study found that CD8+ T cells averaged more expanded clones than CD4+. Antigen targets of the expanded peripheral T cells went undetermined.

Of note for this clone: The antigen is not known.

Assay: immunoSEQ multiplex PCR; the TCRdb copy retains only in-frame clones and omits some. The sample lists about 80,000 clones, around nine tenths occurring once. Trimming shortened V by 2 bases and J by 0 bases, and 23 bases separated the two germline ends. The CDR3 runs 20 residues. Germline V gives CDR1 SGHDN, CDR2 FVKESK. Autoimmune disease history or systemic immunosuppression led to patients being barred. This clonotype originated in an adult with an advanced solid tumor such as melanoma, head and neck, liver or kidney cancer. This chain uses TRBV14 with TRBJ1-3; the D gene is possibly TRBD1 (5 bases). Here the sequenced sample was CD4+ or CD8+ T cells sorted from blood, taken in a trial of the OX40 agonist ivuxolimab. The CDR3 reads CASSQPRGKRPGNSGNTIYF. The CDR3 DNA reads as TGTGCCAGCAGCCAACCGAGGGGAAAGAGACCAGGAAACTCTGGAAACACCATATATTTT.